This T cell receptor beta chain derives from a study of response to subunit inactivated influenza vaccine. Study-wide results and limits: Each seasonal influenza vaccination recruits few new T cells, the authors suggested.

Trimming took 4 bases from V and 8 from J, leaving 8 bases between them. The CDR3 spans 11 residues. Germline V gives CDR1 SEHNR, CDR2 FQNEAQ (reference sequence). In TCRdb, the RT-PCR reads were re-called with MiXCR into one record per CDR3 protein. Of 500,000 or so distinct CDR3 sequences in the sample, approximately 15% were seen once. With regard to this clonotype: Its antigen is still unknown.

Sample: CD4+ T cells sorted from PBMCs, taken approximately 25 months after vaccination. This TCR was recovered from a man between 45 and 75 years old who received an inactivated influenza vaccine. The gene calls are TRBV7-9 and TRBJ1-2; D is undetermined. The CDR3 sequence is CASSYLWGYTF. The CDR3 DNA reads as TGTGCCAGCAGCTACCTTTGGGGCTACACCTTC.